This T cell receptor (beta chain) is from a study of blood T cell repertoires in COVID-19. Across the whole study: T cells, B-cell-depleted T cells, or PBMCs provided the cDNA or gDNA that served as material.

Germline trimming cut 4 bases from V and 3 bases from J; bases unmatched to any gene: 6. Germline CDR1 reads SGHKS; CDR2 reads YYEKEE (reference sequence). The length of the CDR3 is 15 residues. Per the original methods: Reference gene primer amplification gave nucleated cell count estimates. The repertoire was sequenced with immunoSEQ multiplex PCR; TCRdb's copy has only in-frame clones and lacks some. D and trimming come from the DNA, and the V and J calls and clone size come from that table. The sample lists some 150,000 clones, about 84% occurring once. This sequence joins TRBV5-5 and TRBJ2-3, with TRBD2 matching 9 bases. This receptor was taken from a human donor in a cohort sampled during active COVID-19. Material for sequencing was peripheral blood. This CDR3 reads CASSISGGWTDTQYF. The CDR3 bases are TGTGCCAGCAGCATTAGCGGGGGTTGGACAGATACGCAGTATTTT.